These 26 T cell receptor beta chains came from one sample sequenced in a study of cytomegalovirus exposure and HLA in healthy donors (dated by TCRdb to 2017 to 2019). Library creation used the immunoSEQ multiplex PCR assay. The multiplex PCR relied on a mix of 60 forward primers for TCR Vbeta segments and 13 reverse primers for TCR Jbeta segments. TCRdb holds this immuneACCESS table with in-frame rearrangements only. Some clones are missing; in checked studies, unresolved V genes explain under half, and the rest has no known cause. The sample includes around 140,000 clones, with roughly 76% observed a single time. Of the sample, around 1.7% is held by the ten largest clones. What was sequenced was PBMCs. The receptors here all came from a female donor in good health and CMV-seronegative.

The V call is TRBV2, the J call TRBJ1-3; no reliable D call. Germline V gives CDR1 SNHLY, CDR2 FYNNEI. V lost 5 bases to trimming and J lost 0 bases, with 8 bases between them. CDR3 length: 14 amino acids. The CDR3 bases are TGTGCCAGCAGTACGGGTAGCTCTGGAAACACCATATATTTT. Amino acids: CASSTGSSGNTIYF. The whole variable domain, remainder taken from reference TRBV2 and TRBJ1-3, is EPEVTQTPSHQVTQMGQEVILRCVPISNHLYFYWYRQILGQKVEFLVSFYNNEISEKSEIFDDQFSVERPDGSNFTLKIRSTKLEDSAMYFCASSTGSSGNTIYFGEGSWLTVV.

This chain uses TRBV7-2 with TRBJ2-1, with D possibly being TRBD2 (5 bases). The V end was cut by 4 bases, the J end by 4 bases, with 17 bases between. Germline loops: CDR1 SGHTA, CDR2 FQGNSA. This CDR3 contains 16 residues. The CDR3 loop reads CASSSYVGGTYNEQFF. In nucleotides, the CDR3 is TGTGCCAGCAGCTCCTACGTCGGAGGAACGTACAATGAGCAGTTCTTC.

This chain's CDR3 is CASSLSGDSYNSPLHF. DNA of the CDR3: TGCGCCAGCAGCTTGTCCGGAGACTCCTATAATTCACCCCTCCACTTT. The chain recombines TRBV5-1 with TRBJ1-6; no clear D gene. With 1 base removed from V and 0 bases from J, the gap between germline ends came to 8 bases. There are 16 residues in the CDR3. In germline, CDR1 is SGHRS, CDR2 YFSETQ.

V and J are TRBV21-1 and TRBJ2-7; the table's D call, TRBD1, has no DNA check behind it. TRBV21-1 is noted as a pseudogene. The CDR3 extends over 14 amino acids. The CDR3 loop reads CASSARPHRYEQYF. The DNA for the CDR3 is TGTGCCAGCAGCGCCCGACCTCACAGATACGAGCAGTACTTC.

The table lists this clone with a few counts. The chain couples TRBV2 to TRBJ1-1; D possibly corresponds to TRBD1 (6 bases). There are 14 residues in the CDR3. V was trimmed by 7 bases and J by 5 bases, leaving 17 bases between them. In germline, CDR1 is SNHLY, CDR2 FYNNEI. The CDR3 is CASTTHDRLTEAFF. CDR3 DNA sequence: TGTGCCAGCACTACCCACGACAGGCTTACTGAAGCTTTCTTT.

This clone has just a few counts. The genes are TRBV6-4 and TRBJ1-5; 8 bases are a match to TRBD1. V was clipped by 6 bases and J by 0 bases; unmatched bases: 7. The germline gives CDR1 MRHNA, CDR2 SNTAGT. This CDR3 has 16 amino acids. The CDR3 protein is CASSVDRGLSNQPQHF. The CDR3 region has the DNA TGTGCCAGCAGCGTCGACAGGGGCCTTAGCAATCAGCCCCAGCATTTT.

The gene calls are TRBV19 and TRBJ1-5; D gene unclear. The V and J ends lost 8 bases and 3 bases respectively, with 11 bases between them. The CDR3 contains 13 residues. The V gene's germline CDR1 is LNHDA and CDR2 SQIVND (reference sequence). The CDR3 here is CASGSGINQPQHF. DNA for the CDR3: TGTGCCAGTGGGAGTGGGATCAATCAGCCCCAGCATTTT.

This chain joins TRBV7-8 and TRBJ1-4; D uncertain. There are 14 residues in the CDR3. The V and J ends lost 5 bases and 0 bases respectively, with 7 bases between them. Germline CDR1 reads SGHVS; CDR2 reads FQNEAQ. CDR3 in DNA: TGTGCCAGCAGCCCGATAGCAACTAATGAAAAACTGTTTTTT. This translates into CASSPIATNEKLFF.

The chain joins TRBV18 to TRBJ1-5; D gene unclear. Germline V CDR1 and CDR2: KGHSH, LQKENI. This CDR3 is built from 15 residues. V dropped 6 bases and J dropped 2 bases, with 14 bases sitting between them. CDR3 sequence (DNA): TGTGCCAGCTCTCCTGAGGGAAGTCGCAATCAGCCCCAGCATTTT. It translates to CASSPEGSRNQPQHF.

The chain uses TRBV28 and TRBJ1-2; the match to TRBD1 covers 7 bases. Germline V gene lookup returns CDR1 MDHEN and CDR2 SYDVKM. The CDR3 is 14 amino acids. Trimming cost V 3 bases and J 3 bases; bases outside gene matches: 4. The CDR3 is CASSLGTAHYGYTF. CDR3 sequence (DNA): TGTGCCAGCAGTTTGGGGACAGCACACTATGGCTACACCTTC.

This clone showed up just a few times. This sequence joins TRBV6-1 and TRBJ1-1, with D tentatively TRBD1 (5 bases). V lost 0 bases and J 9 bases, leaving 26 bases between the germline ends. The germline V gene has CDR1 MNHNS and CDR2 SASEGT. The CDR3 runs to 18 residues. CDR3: CASSEAIGGAGDALKAFF. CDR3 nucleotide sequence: TGTGCCAGCAGTGAAGCGATCGGTGGGGCAGGAGACGCTCTCAAAGCTTTCTTT.

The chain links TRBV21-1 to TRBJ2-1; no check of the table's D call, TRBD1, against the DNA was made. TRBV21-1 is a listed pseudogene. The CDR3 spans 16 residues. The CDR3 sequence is CASSKSWAGFGHEQFF. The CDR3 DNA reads TGTGCCAGCAGCAAGTCTTGGGCAGGGTTCGGTCATGAGCAGTTCTTC.

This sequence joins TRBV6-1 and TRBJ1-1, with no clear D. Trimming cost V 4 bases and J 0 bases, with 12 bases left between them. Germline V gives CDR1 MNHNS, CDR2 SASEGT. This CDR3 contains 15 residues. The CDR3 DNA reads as TGTGCCAGCAGTGCACTGTCCAGCGTGAACACTGAAGCTTTCTTT. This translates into CASSALSSVNTEAFF.

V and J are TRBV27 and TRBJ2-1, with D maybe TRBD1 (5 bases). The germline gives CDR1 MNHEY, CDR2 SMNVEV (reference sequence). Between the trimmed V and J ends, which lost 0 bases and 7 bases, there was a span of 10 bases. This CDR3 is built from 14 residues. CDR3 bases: TGTGCCAGCAGTTTATCGCCAGGGATGAATGAGCAGTTCTTC. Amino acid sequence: CASSLSPGMNEQFF.

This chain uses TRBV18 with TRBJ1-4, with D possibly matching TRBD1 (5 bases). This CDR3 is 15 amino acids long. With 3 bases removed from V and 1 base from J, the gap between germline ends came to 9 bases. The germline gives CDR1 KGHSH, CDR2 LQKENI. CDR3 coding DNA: TGTGCCAGCTCACCGGGGCTAGAAACTAATGAAAAACTGTTTTTT. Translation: CASSPGLETNEKLFF.

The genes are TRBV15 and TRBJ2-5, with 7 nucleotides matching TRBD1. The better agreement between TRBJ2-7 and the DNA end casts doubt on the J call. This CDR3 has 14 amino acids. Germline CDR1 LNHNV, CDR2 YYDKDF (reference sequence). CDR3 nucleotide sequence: TGTGCCACCAGCAAAAGGGACAGCTCCTACGAGCAGTACTTC. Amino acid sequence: CATSKRDSSYEQYF.

The CDR3 DNA follows: TGTGCCAGCAGCGTGGACAGCAACACTGAAGCTTTCTTT. This codes for CASSVDSNTEAFF. This rearrangement joins TRBV9 to TRBJ1-1, with D perhaps TRBD1 (6 bases). The CDR3 is made up of 13 amino acids. The V and J ends lost 2 bases and 2 bases respectively, with 7 bases between them. The V gene's germline CDR1 is SGDLS and CDR2 YYNGEE.

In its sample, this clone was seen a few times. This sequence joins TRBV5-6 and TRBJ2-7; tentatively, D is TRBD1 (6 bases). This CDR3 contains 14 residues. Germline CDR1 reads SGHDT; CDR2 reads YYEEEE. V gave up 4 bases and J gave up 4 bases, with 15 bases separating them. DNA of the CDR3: TGTGCCAGCAGCACAATGACAGGACCTTACGAGCAGTACTTC. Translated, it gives CASSTMTGPYEQYF.

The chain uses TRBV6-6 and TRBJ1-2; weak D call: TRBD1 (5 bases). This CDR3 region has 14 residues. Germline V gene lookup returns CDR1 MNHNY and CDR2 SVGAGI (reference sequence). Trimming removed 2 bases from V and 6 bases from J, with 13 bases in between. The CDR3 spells CASSYPTKTDGYTF. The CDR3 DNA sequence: TGTGCCAGCAGTTACCCAACCAAGACAGATGGCTACACCTTC.

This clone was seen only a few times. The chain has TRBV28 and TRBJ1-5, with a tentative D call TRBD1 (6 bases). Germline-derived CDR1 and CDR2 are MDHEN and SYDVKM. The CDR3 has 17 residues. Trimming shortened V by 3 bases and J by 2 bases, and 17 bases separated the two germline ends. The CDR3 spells CASSFPGDSGGNQPQHF. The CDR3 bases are TGTGCCAGCAGTTTCCCAGGGGATTCTGGAGGCAATCAGCCCCAGCATTTT.

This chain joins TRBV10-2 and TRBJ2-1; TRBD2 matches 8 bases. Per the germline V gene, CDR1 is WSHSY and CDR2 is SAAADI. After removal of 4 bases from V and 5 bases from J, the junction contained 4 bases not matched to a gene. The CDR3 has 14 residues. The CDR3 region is CASSGSGKDNEQFF. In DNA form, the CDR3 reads TGCGCCAGCAGTGGTAGCGGGAAAGACAATGAGCAGTTCTTC.

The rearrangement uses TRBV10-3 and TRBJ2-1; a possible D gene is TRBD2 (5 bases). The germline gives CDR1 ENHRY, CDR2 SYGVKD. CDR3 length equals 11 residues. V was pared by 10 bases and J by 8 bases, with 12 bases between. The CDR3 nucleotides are TGTGCCACCCAAGAGCGGTATGAGCAGTTCTTC. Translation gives CATQERYEQFF.

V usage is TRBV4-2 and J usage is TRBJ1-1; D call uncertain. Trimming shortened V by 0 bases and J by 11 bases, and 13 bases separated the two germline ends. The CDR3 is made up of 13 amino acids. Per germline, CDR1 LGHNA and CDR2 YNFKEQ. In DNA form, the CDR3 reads TGTGCCAGCAGCCAAGAAAGGTCGGGAAGCGCTTTCTTT. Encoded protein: CASSQERSGSAFF.

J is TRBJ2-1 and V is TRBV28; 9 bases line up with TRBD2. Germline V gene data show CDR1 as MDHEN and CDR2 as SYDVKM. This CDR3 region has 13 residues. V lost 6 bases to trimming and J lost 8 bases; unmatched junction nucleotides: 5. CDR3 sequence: CASSGTSLHEQFF. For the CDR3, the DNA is TGTGCCAGCAGCGGGACTAGCCTCCATGAGCAGTTCTTC.

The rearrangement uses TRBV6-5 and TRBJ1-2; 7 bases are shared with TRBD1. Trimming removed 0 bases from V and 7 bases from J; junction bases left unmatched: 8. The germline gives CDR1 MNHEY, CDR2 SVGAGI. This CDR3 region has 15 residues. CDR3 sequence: CASSYSLTGIGGYTF. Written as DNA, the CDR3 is TGTGCCAGCAGTTACTCCTTGACAGGGATTGGTGGCTACACCTTC.

CDR3 bases: TGTGCCAGCAGCTTGGTTGCGGGGGGCCCCCTCCCTCTACACGAGCAGTACTTC. The encoded protein is CASSLVAGGPLPLHEQYF. The J gene is TRBJ2-7, the V gene TRBV7-6, with 8 bases identical to TRBD2. This CDR3 contains 18 residues. Germline loops: CDR1 SGHVS, CDR2 FNYEAQ. With 3 bases clipped from V and 5 bases from J, the junction kept 18 bases outside the gene matches.